This TCR beta chain was sequenced during a study of CD4 T cells in relation to SARS-CoV-2 and coronaviruses. Whole-study context: After roughly ten days of antigen culture, PBMC TCR beta CDR3s were sequenced.

Before the COVID-19 pandemic, during about 2011-2019, CD4+ T cells were taken from unexposed donors. CD4+ T cells were isolated from the cells after about nine days of culture. As cell numbers allowed, unexposed-donor CD4+ T cells faced SARS-CoV-2 S/N and four cold-coronavirus spikes. Each well had two million PBMCs in approximately 5.1% human AB serum with IL-2. With regard to this clone: Its antigen remains unknown.

Here immunoSEQ multiplex PCR was the method, and the copy in TCRdb shows in-frame clones only, minus some. The sample yields about 11,000 clones, 70% to 85% seen once. Trimming shortened V by 5 bases and J by 0 bases, and 11 bases separated the two germline ends. Germline V gene data show CDR1 as SQVTM and CDR2 as ANQGSEA. The CDR3 is 14 amino acids. The receptor was derived from a human donor in good health. The sequenced material came from CD4+ T cells from PBMCs, cultured in vitro. V gene TRBV29-1 combines with J gene TRBJ1-3; D is unresolved. The chain's CDR3 is CSVRPTNSGNTIYF. CDR3 sequence (DNA): TGCAGCGTTAGACCTACTAACTCTGGAAACACCATATATTTT.